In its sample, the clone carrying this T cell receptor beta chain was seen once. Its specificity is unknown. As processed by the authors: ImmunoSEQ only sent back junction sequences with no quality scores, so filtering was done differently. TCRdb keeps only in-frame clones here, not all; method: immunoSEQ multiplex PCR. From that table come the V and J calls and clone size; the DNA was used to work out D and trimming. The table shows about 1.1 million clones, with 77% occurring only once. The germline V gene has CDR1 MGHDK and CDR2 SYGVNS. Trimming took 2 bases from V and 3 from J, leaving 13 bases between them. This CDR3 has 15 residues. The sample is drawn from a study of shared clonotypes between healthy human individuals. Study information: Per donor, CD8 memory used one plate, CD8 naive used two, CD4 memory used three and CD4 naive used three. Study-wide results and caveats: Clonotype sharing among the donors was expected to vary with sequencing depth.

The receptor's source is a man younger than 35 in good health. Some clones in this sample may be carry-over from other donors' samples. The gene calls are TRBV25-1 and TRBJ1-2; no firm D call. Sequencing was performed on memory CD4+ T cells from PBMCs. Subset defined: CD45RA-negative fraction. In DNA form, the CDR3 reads TGTGCCAGCAGTGAACGTTCGGGCGGGCACTATGGCTACACCTTC. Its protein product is CASSERSGGHYGYTF.